This T cell receptor beta chain was sequenced for a study of shared clonotypes between healthy human individuals. Regarding the study as a whole: Depth of sequencing was expected to influence donor clonotype sharing. The sampled material consisted only of blood, and tissue repertoires are likely to differ. A handful of donors had around 5.5% of their naive CD4 clonotypes in common.

Comments on this clone: The target antigen is unknown.

In replicate PCRs of sorted subsets, approximately 210 ng DNA, approximately 28,000 T cell genomes, was used. Measured with immunoSEQ multiplex PCR; TCRdb has only the in-frame clones, and not every one. In the table there are some 1.5 million clones, 95% to 99% of which are singletons. The sequencing sample was made of naive CD4+ T cells sorted from blood. The sample's subset: CD45RA+ positively selected. This clonotype was obtained from a man under 40 in good health.

This CDR3 reads CASSYSRDLNNEQFF. The CDR3 DNA reads as TGTGCCAGCAGTTACTCTAGAGATCTAAACAATGAGCAGTTCTTC. V is TRBV6-6 and J is TRBJ2-1; D is undetermined. Trimming pared 0 bases from V and 5 bases from J, leaving 11 bases between. The CDR3 contains 15 residues. Germline V gives CDR1 MNHNY, CDR2 SVGAGI (reference sequence).